This TCR beta chain came from a study of blood T cell repertoires in COVID-19. The wider study: There were acute and convalescent COVID-19 samples, and they came from the United States, Italy and Spain. Sources were T cells, B-cell-depleted T cells, or PBMCs; the material itself was cDNA or gDNA.

This clone was counted a single time. Losses at the gene ends were 6 bases for V and 2 bases for J; bases not matched to a gene: 8. CDR1 and CDR2 (germline): SNHLY, FYNNEI. The CDR3 length is 15 residues. Methods used by the authors: Amplified reference gene primers provided the basis for estimating nucleated cell counts. The table came from immunoSEQ multiplex PCR; TCRdb's copy has only in-frame clones and leaves some out. V and J calls and clone size are copied from that table; D and trimming were computed from the DNA. Of roughly 180,000 clones in the sample, more than 85% were seen once. The source of this sequence is a woman younger than 45 with active or convalescent COVID-19. J is TRBJ1-2 and V is TRBV2, with 8 bases identical to TRBD1. Sequencing was done on a sample of peripheral blood. The CDR3 nucleotides read TGTGCCAGCAGCCCTTCCACAGGGGGAAACTATGGCTACACCTTC. Protein sequence: CASSPSTGGNYGYTF.